The rows below give T cell receptor beta chains drawn from one sample of a study of shared T cell receptors in the human thymus. TCRdb keeps only in-frame clones here, not all; method: immunoSEQ multiplex PCR. The sample shows just under 550,000 clones, around 82% of them seen only once. Separately, the same data were catalogued under a study of human thymus T cells.

Sequencing was carried out using thymocytes. The receptors were gathered from a boy in the first two years of life with a congenital heart defect. The CDR3 runs from the conserved cysteine through the conserved F or W. A D gene is named only where the DNA matches it firmly. Clone size is shown for a subset of rows, as once, few, many or a class of expanded clone.

v_call	clone_size	j_call	d_call	cdr3_nt	cdr3_aa
TRBV4-1	NA	TRBJ2-3	TRBD2	TGCGCCAGCAGCCAAGTCCCCAGCGGGAGGGTCAGGGATACGCAGTATTTT	CASSQVPSGRVRDTQYF
TRBV30	NA	TRBJ2-1	TRBD2	TGTGCCTGGAGCACCAAGGGGCGGGAGGATTCGTATGAGCAGTTCTTC	CAWSTKGREDSYEQFF
TRBV6-4	once	TRBJ1-2	TRBD1	TGTGCCAGCAGTCTCGGACAGGGGGACGGCTACACCTTC	CASSLGQGDGYTF
TRBV4-1	NA	TRBJ2-7	TRBD1	TGCGCCAGCAGCCGGACAGGATACTCCTACGAGCAGTACTTC	CASSRTGYSYEQYF
TRBV4-3	NA	TRBJ1-4	NA	TGCGCCAGCAGCCAAGATCTACAGCTTAATGAAAAACTGTTTTTT	CASSQDLQLNEKLFF
TRBV6-5	NA	TRBJ2-7	TRBD1	TGTGCCAGCAGCTCGGGACAGGGGACCTACGAGCAGTACTTC	CASSSGQGTYEQYF
TRBV13	NA	TRBJ1-3	NA	TGTGCCAGCAGCTCGCGGAGAGGCTTAAGTGGAAACACCATATATTTT	CASSSRRGLSGNTIYF
TRBV11-3	few	TRBJ2-2	NA	TGTGCCAGCAGCCTCCCCAGGGTAACCGGGGAGCTGTTTTTT	CASSLPRVTGELFF
TRBV5-1	NA	TRBJ2-7	TRBD2	TGCGCCAGCAGCGGACTCACGGGACTAGCCTCCTACGAGCAGTACTTC	CASSGLTGLASYEQYF
TRBV27	NA	TRBJ2-1	TRBD1	TGTGCCAGCAGTTCATCACCCGGGGACAGGCTGAATGAGCAGTTCTTC	CASSSSPGDRLNEQFF
TRBV6-4	NA	TRBJ2-1	TRBD1	TGTGCCAGCAGTGACAGGACAGTCACAGGGGACAATGAGCAGTTCTTC	CASSDRTVTGDNEQFF
TRBV7-6	NA	TRBJ2-1	NA	TGTGCCAGCAGTAGGACACCTTTTAGCTCCTACAATGAGCAGTTCTTC	CASSRTPFSSYNEQFF
TRBV7-3	NA	TRBJ2-1	TRBD2	TGTGCCAGCAGCCCGACTAGCGGGAGAAGAGGGGAGCAGTTCTTC	CASSPTSGRRGEQFF
TRBV4-3	NA	TRBJ2-6	TRBD1	TGCGCCAGCAGCCAAGTCCAGACAGGGGACAGGGCTGGGGCCAACGTCCTGACTTTC	CASSQVQTGDRAGANVLTF
TRBV9	NA	TRBJ2-5	TRBD2	TGTGCCAGCAGCGTAGACACCTCCTCTAGCGGCCCAAGGGCCCAGTACTTC	CASSVDTSSSGPRAQYF
TRBV5-1	NA	TRBJ2-3	NA	TGCGCCAGCAGCTTGGGTTTGCGGCCTAGCACAGATACGCAGTATTTT	CASSLGLRPSTDTQYF
TRBV2	NA	TRBJ2-1	TRBD2	TGTGCCAGCAGTGAAGGGGGACTAGCGGGAGGGAATGAGCAGTTCTTC	CASSEGGLAGGNEQFF
TRBV6-5	once	TRBJ1-5	NA	TGTGCCAGCAGTCCCACAGGCCCCCGGGGGCAGCCCCAGCATTTT	CASSPTGPRGQPQHF
TRBV19	NA	TRBJ1-2	NA	TGTGCCAGTAGTATCCCCCAGGGAACTAACTATGGCTACACCTTC	CASSIPQGTNYGYTF
TRBV14	NA	TRBJ2-7	TRBD2	TGTGCCAGCAGCCAAGTAACTAGCGGGGCGGGGGCTAACGAGCAGTACTTC	CASSQVTSGAGANEQYF
TRBV6-1	NA	TRBJ1-5	TRBD1	TGTGCCAGCAGGTATGACAGGGGCGGTAATCAGCCCCAGCATTTT	CASRYDRGGNQPQHF
TRBV5-1	NA	TRBJ2-1	TRBD2	TGCGCCAGCAGCCCTAGCGGGGTCGCCTACAATGAGCAGTTCTTC	CASSPSGVAYNEQFF
TRBV4-1	NA	TRBJ2-7	NA	TGCGCCAGCAGCCAAGATCACGAGCTCCCTTACGAGCAGTACTTC	CASSQDHELPYEQYF
TRBV6-5	NA	TRBJ2-1	TRBD2	TGTGCCAGCAGTTACCGTGTCAGCGGGAGGGGCAATGAGCAGTTCTTC	CASSYRVSGRGNEQFF
TRBV5-6	NA	TRBJ2-7	TRBD2	TGTGCCAGCAGCTTGGTGACTAGCGGAACCTACGAGCAGTACTTC	CASSLVTSGTYEQYF